These 24 T cell receptor beta chains came from one sample sequenced in a study of blood T cells in healthy people across ages. PCR was performed a second time for roughly 6 to 12 cycles using a sample-barcoded 5' primer and a J-beta primer mix. TCRdb fed the 5' RACE reads into MiXCR, producing one record per CDR3 protein. Here the sample spans about 970,000 distinct CDR3 sequences, 51% being singletons. Sequencing used blood. These receptors all stem from an older woman in good health.

The rearrangement uses TRBV29-1 and TRBJ2-1; D is perhaps TRBD2 (7 bases). CDR3 length: 14 amino acids. The germline gives CDR1 SQVTM, CDR2 ANQGSEA. V was pared by 4 bases and J by 3 bases, with 13 bases between. The DNA for the CDR3 is TGCAGCGTTGTTGGAGCGGGACACTACAATGAGCAGTTCTTC. Protein: CSVVGAGHYNEQFF.

This clonotype has a handful of counts. J is TRBJ2-1 and V is TRBV4-1, with no clear D. Trimming took off 1 base at V and 5 bases at J, with 9 bases between the two ends. CDR3 size: 14 residues. Germline lookup yields CDR1 MGHRA and CDR2 YSYEKL. The CDR3, as DNA: TGCGCCAGCAGCCAAGGATGGATCGACAATGAGCAGTTCTTC. Its translation: CASSQGWIDNEQFF.

This sequence joins TRBV20-1 and TRBJ2-7, with a possible D match to TRBD2 (7 bases). This CDR3 region has 15 residues. Deletions cut 3 bases from V and 2 bases from J, with 17 bases between. Germline CDR1 and CDR2: DFQATT and SNEGSKA (reference sequence). CDR3 region: CSARGEGGAPYEQYF. CDR3 in DNA: TGCAGTGCTAGGGGGGAGGGGGGAGCTCCCTACGAGCAGTACTTC.

V is TRBV28 and J is TRBJ1-2; 11 nucleotides line up with TRBD1. This CDR3 contains 14 residues. V trimming: 10 bases; J trimming: 6 bases; junction bases outside the gene matches: 10. Germline assignment: CDR1 MDHEN and CDR2 SYDVKM. CDR3 in DNA: TGTGCCACCCCGGACAGGGGGCGAAAAGATGGCTACACCTTC. Translating gives CATPDRGRKDGYTF.

The chain has TRBV20-1 and TRBJ2-5; possible D gene TRBD1, 6 bases. The CDR3 extends over 13 amino acids. Trimming pared 6 bases from V and 2 bases from J, leaving 13 bases between. Germline V CDR1 and CDR2: DFQATT, SNEGSKA (reference sequence). CDR3 protein: CSARQRGQETQYF. CDR3 in DNA: TGCAGTGCCAGACAGAGGGGGCAAGAGACCCAGTACTTC.

Only a few counts were recorded for this clonotype. At one end, the junction sequence differs from germline, possibly due to a read error. The V call is TRBV4-1, the J call TRBJ2-6, with D perhaps TRBD1 (6 bases). This CDR3 spans 18 amino acids. The germline V gene encodes CDR1 MGHRA and CDR2 YSYEKL. The CDR3 DNA reads TGCGCCAGCAGCCAAGATGGACAGTTTTTTTCTGGGGCCAACGCCCTGACTTTC. It yields the protein CASSQDGQFFSGANALTF.

The chain has TRBV3-1 and TRBJ2-3, with no clear D. The ends were cut back, 7 bases at V and 4 bases at J, with 12 bases in the middle. The CDR3 runs to 13 residues. The germline V gene has CDR1 LGHDT and CDR2 YNNKEL (reference sequence). The DNA for the CDR3 is TGTGCCAGCACTAAGAATAAAGCAGATACGCAGTATTTT. Its translation is CASTKNKADTQYF.

The chain is built from TRBV20-1 and TRBJ1-1; D possibly corresponds to TRBD1 (6 bases). Germline CDR1 reads DFQATT; CDR2 reads SNEGSKA (reference sequence). The length of the CDR3 is 13 residues. Trimming cost V 8 bases and J 3 bases, with 16 bases left between them. The CDR3 sequence: CSLTRTADTEAFF. Written as DNA, the CDR3 is TGCAGTCTCACCCGGACAGCCGACACTGAAGCTTTCTTT.

V usage is TRBV10-3 and J usage is TRBJ2-6, with D possibly being TRBD1 or TRBD2 (5 bases each). The V gene's germline CDR1 is ENHRY and CDR2 SYGVKD. CDR3 length: 17 amino acids. V gave up 0 bases and J gave up 0 bases, with 9 bases separating them. The CDR3 spells CAISESMGDSGANVLTF. CDR3 DNA sequence: TGTGCCATCAGTGAGTCGATGGGGGACTCTGGGGCCAACGTCCTGACTTTC.

V gene TRBV28 combines with J gene TRBJ1-2, with D possibly TRBD1 on 5 matching bases. CDR1 and CDR2 (germline): MDHEN, SYDVKM. This CDR3 spans 12 amino acids. V was cut by 6 bases and J by 4 bases, with 9 bases left in between. CDR3 sequence reads: CASRRQIYGYTF. In DNA form, the CDR3 reads TGTGCCAGCAGAAGACAGATCTATGGCTACACCTTC.

This chain uses TRBV12-3 or TRBV12-4 with TRBJ1-5; 7 positions match TRBD1. Unmatched junction bases numbered 8, after V lost 6 bases and J lost 3 bases. This CDR3 comprises 15 residues. The CDR3 region has the DNA TGTGCCAGCAGGAGACAGACAGGGAACAATCAGCCCCAGCATTTT. Protein product: CASRRQTGNNQPQHF.

The chain is built from TRBV7-2 and TRBJ2-5, with a possible D match to TRBD2 (5 bases). The J call is in doubt because the DNA end fits TRBJ2-7 better. Germline V gives CDR1 SGHTA, CDR2 FQGNSA. There are 16 residues in the CDR3. The CDR3 sequence: CASSLAYARAGNEQYF. The CDR3 nucleotides read TGTGCCAGCAGCTTGGCTTATGCGAGGGCCGGGAACGAGCAGTACTTC.

The chain is built from TRBV7-9 and TRBJ1-2, with 7 bases aligning to TRBD1. The CDR3 extends over 13 amino acids. J lost 7 bases, V lost 9 bases, and 11 bases had no gene match. Germline lookup yields CDR1 SEHNR and CDR2 FQNEAQ (reference sequence). For the CDR3, the DNA is TGTGCCAGTTCTTCGACAGGGCGGAGTGGCTACACCTTC. Translation: CASSSTGRSGYTF.

The chain combines TRBV6-2 or TRBV6-3 with TRBJ2-7; D not resolved. Germline values: CDR1 MNHEY, CDR2 SVGEGT. This CDR3 comprises 13 residues. V gave up 5 bases and J gave up 6 bases, with 14 bases separating them. Here the CDR3 reads CASSDLNLREQYF. The CDR3 bases are TGTGCCAGCAGTGACTTGAACCTCCGCGAGCAGTACTTC.

This clonotype has only a few counts. V is TRBV6-5 and J is TRBJ1-5; no definite D call. Germline-derived CDR1 and CDR2 are MNHEY and SVGAGI. Trimming cost V 6 bases and J 0 bases, with 12 bases left between them. This CDR3 has 15 amino acids. CDR3 nucleotides: TGTGCCAGCAGGATGGGCCATTATAGCAATCAGCCCCAGCATTTT. Its translation: CASRMGHYSNQPQHF.

The gene calls are TRBV28 and TRBJ2-1; a weak D match, TRBD1 (6 bases). This CDR3 is built from 16 residues. Trimming pared 7 bases from V and 2 bases from J, leaving 18 bases between. Per germline, CDR1 MDHEN and CDR2 SYDVKM. The CDR3 loop reads CASIPSEGGPYNEQFF. CDR3 bases: TGTGCCAGCATCCCCTCGGAAGGGGGTCCCTACAATGAGCAGTTCTTC.

In its sample, this clonotype was seen a few times. The junction departs from the called germline gene at one end, perhaps through a read error. The rearrangement joins TRBV6-5 to TRBJ1-2; 9 bases align to TRBD1. The CDR3 extends over 16 amino acids. Germline lookup yields CDR1 MNHEY and CDR2 SVGAGI. CDR3 loop: CASSSGTGTEAGGYTF. The CDR3 bases are TGTGCCAGCAGTTCGGGGACAGGGACTGAGGCAGGTGGCTATACCTTC.

This clonotype appeared many times. V usage is TRBV25-1 and J usage is TRBJ2-7; D not certain. The CDR3 is made up of 13 amino acids. Per the germline V gene, CDR1 is MGHDK and CDR2 is SYGVNS. Trimming removed 3 bases at V and 2 bases at J, with 8 bases between. CDR3 DNA sequence: TGTGCCAGCAGTGATTTCAGGACCTACGAGCAGTACTTC. Translated, it gives CASSDFRTYEQYF.

This clonotype was recorded only once. The V gene is TRBV28, the J gene TRBJ2-1; D is possibly TRBD1 (5 bases). Germline assignment: CDR1 MDHEN and CDR2 SYDVKM. V was clipped by 5 bases and J by 4 bases, with 15 bases between them. The CDR3 has 15 residues. CDR3 DNA sequence: TGTGCCAGCAGTCCCCGCAGGGCCGCTTACAATGAGCAGTTCTTC. Translating it yields CASSPRRAAYNEQFF.

This clonotype was detected only a few times. The chain has TRBV7-2 and TRBJ2-1; 8 bases agree with TRBD1. Germline trimming cut 0 bases from V and 8 bases from J; bases unmatched to any gene: 3. The CDR3 length is 14 residues. CDR1 is SGHTA and CDR2 is FQGNSA in the germline V gene. The CDR3 region has the DNA TGTGCCAGCAGCTTAGCGGCAGGGGGCTATGAGCAGTTCTTC. As protein: CASSLAAGGYEQFF. Drawing the rest from reference TRBV7-2 and TRBJ2-1, the complete variable domain is GAGVSQSPSNKVTEKGKDVELRCDPISGHTALYWYRQSLGQGLEFLIYFQGNSAPDKSGLPSDRFSAERTGGSVSTLTIQRTQQEDSAVYLCASSLAAGGYEQFFGPGTRLTVL.

This clonotype was seen a handful of times. The chain combines TRBV6-5 with TRBJ2-4; 7 bases are a match to TRBD2. The end of the DNA aligns better with TRBJ2-5, so the J call may be wrong. This CDR3 contains 14 residues. Germline loops: CDR1 MNHEY, CDR2 SVGAGI. For the CDR3, the DNA is TGTGCCAGCAGTTACTTTAGGGGAGGGGAGACCCAGTACTTC. This sequence encodes CASSYFRGGETQYF.

This clonotype was recorded a few times. This sequence joins TRBV12-3 or TRBV12-4 and TRBJ2-6; TRBD1 might be the D (5 bases). This CDR3 contains 17 residues. The germline V and J ends were trimmed by 5 bases and 0 bases, with 14 bases remaining between them. This CDR3 reads CASSKSVGRSGANVLTF. The CDR3 bases are TGTGCCAGCAGTAAATCCGTGGGGCGCTCTGGGGCCAACGTCCTGACTTTC.

This clonotype has only one observation. The chain recombines TRBV30 with TRBJ2-3; D perhaps matches TRBD1 (6 bases). V was trimmed by 7 bases and J by 3 bases, leaving 17 bases between them. The CDR3 covers 14 residues. Germline CDR1 is GTSNPN and CDR2 is SVGIG (reference sequence). Here the CDR3 reads CASQGQGRTDTQYF. The CDR3 DNA is TGTGCCTCCCAAGGGCAGGGGCGAACAGATACGCAGTATTTT.

The sample holds a few counts of this clonotype. The chain recombines TRBV6-2 or TRBV6-3 with TRBJ2-3; 8 bases agree with TRBD2. V lost 7 bases to trimming and J lost 1 base; unmatched junction nucleotides: 4. CDR1 MNHEY and CDR2 SVGEGT come from the germline V gene. The CDR3 extends over 14 amino acids. In nucleotides, the CDR3 is TGTGCCAGCAAACGAGCGGGAGGCACAGATACGCAGTATTTT. Translating it yields CASKRAGGTDTQYF.